This is a list of T cell receptor beta chains from one sample in a study of HIV-infected patients and healthy controls. MiXCR, run by TCRdb on the 5' RACE reads, gives a single entry per CDR3 protein. The sample records 50,000 to 80,000 distinct CDR3 sequences, 15% to 20% being singletons. The specimen sequenced was CD4+ T cells from blood. These receptors came from a human donor in good health. CDR3s include the opening cysteine and the closing phenylalanine or tryptophan. A D gene is named only where the DNA matches it firmly. Not all rows give a size; the values are once, few, many and, for expanded clones, a class.

j_call d_call v_call clone_size cdr3_nt cdr3_aa
TRBJ2-5 - TRBV5-1 - TGCGCCAGCTCGAGAGAGGGAATGGAGACCCAGTACTTC CASSREGMETQYF
TRBJ2-5 - TRBV6-2/TRBV6-3 many TGTGCCAGCAGTTACCAGACCCAAGAGACCCAGTACTTC CASSYQTQETQYF
TRBJ1-1 - TRBV12-3/TRBV12-4 - TGTGCCAGCAGTTTCTTGTTAGGGAGTAGGAGAACTGAAGCTTTCTTT CASSFLLGSRRTEAFF
TRBJ2-3 - TRBV2 - TGTGCCAGCACAGGGACAGATACGCAGTATTTT CASTGTDTQYF
TRBJ1-2 - TRBV6-6 - TGTGCCAGCAGTTACCGTCGATTAGGGAGCGGATGGAACTATGGCTACACCTTC CASSYRRLGSGWNYGYTF
TRBJ2-5 - TRBV25-1 - TGTGCCAGCAGTGCTCCGGGCCTCCGGGAGACCCAGTACTTC CASSAPGLRETQYF
TRBJ1-2 - TRBV7-2 many TGTGCCAGCAGCTTACGTTTAGACAGTTACTATGGCTACACCTTC CASSLRLDSYYGYTF
TRBJ2-1 TRBD2 TRBV2 - TGTGCCAGCAGTGTACTAGCGTTGGGGGGTAATGAGCAGTTCTTC CASSVLALGGNEQFF
TRBJ1-3 - TRBV18 - TGTGCCAGCTCACCACCATCAGGCCTCTCTGGAAACACCATATATTTT CASSPPSGLSGNTIYF
TRBJ1-2 - TRBV7-2 - TGTGCCAGCAGCTTCAACCCCCAGGGGCATGGCTACACCTTC CASSFNPQGHGYTF
TRBJ1-5 - TRBV27 many TGTGCCAGCAGTTCGTTAGGGTTGAAGAATCAGCCCCAGCATTTT CASSSLGLKNQPQHF
TRBJ2-3 TRBD1 TRBV6-6 many TGTGCCAGCAGTTCCCAGGGACAGGCAACAGATACGCAGTATTTT CASSSQGQATDTQYF
TRBJ2-2 - TRBV7-6 many TGTGCCAGCAGCTTAGTTGGCAGAGTTTGGGACACCGGGGAGCTGTTTTTT CASSLVGRVWDTGELFF
TRBJ2-1 TRBD1 TRBV20-1 many TGCAGTGCTAGCTCGGACAGGGCCTCCTACAATGAGCAGTTCTTC CSASSDRASYNEQFF
TRBJ1-3 TRBD1 TRBV7-3 few TGTGCCAGCAGCCCCCAGGGGGGGCAGGGCGGCGGAAACACCATATATTTT CASSPQGGQGGGNTIYF
TRBJ1-1 - TRBV7-9 few TGTGCCAGCATCCGGGACAATGCCTACGGTGCTTTCTTT CASIRDNAYGAFF
TRBJ1-5 - TRBV6-6 few TGTGCCAGCAGAAGGGGTACAGGGAATGAATTGGTCGGGGGTCAGCCCCAGCATTTT CASRRGTGNELVGGQPQHF
TRBJ1-5 - TRBV12-3/TRBV12-4 - TGTGCCAGCAGTTTCTCGACAGGTTACAATCAGCCCCAGCATTTT CASSFSTGYNQPQHF
TRBJ1-3 - TRBV6-6 - TGTGCCAGCAGTTACTCTACATTCGGAAACACCATATATTTT CASSYSTFGNTIYF
TRBJ1-4 TRBD1 TRBV7-8 few TGTGCCAGCAGTCGGACAGGTTCGGATGAAAAACTGTTTTTT CASSRTGSDEKLFF
TRBJ2-5 - TRBV29-1 - TGCAGCGTTGAAAAGGGGCGCGGGGAGACCCAGTACTTC CSVEKGRGETQYF
TRBJ1-6 - TRBV5-1 many TGCGCCAGCAGCTTGGGGCCCTCTTCCCCCCTCCACTTT CASSLGPSSPLHF
TRBJ2-1 TRBD2 TRBV7-3 - TGTGCCAGCAGCAAGACTAGCGGGAGTTCCTACAATGAGCAGTTCTTC CASSKTSGSSYNEQFF
TRBJ1-2 TRBD1 TRBV18 few TGTGCCAGCTCATCAGGACAGGGCTACTATGGCTACACCTTC CASSSGQGYYGYTF
TRBJ2-6 - TRBV10-2 - TGCGCCAGCAGTGAGTCGACTAGGGGGGGTCCTGGGGCCAACGTCCTGACTTTC CASSESTRGGPGANVLTF
TRBJ1-1 - TRBV14 - TGTGCCAGCAGCACAGGGTCCAACACTGAAGCTTTCTTT CASSTGSNTEAFF
TRBJ2-3 - TRBV12-3/TRBV12-4 many TGTGCCAGCAGTTCGGGGTTAACAAAAGATACGCAGTATTTT CASSSGLTKDTQYF
TRBJ2-1 TRBD2 TRBV7-6 - TGTGCCAGCAGCCGTGCGGGGGTACCTTCCCGCTACAATGAGCAGTTCTTC CASSRAGVPSRYNEQFF
TRBJ2-2 TRBD2 TRBV3-1 - TGTGCCAGCAGCCAAGAAAGCGGGAGGGGCCCCGGGGAGCTGTTTTTT CASSQESGRGPGELFF
TRBJ1-4 - TRBV10-2 many TGCGCCAGCAGTGAGGGAGGAACGGCGGGAGAAAAACTGTTTTTT CASSEGGTAGEKLFF
TRBJ2-1 TRBD2 TRBV7-7 once TGTGCTAGCAGTAAGGGACTAGCGGGGGGAAGCTCCTACAATGAGCAGTTCTTC CASSKGLAGGSSYNEQFF
TRBJ2-1 - TRBV6-1 few TGTGCCAGCACTACAGGATCCTCGGGCAATGAGCAGTTCTTC CASTTGSSGNEQFF
TRBJ2-7 TRBD2 TRBV7-2 many TGTGCCAGCAGCTTATTCCGGAGCGGGAATTCGCGCGAGCAGTACTTC CASSLFRSGNSREQYF
TRBJ1-1 - TRBV29-1 many TGCAGCGTTGAAGATGTTGTTTTGAGTTATGAAGCTTTCTTT CSVEDVVLSYEAFF
TRBJ1-1 - TRBV19 - TGTGCCAGTAGTAGTTATATGAACACTGAAGCTTTCTTT CASSSYMNTEAFF
TRBJ2-1 TRBD2 TRBV20-1 - TGCAGTGCTAGGGGACGAGCGGGAGTACGACCTTTACCCTACAATGAGCAGTTCTTC CSARGRAGVRPLPYNEQFF
TRBJ1-1 - TRBV7-8 many TGTGCCAGCAGCTTAGCCCCCGACACTGAAGCTTTCTTT CASSLAPDTEAFF
TRBJ1-1 - TRBV5-1 few TGCGCCAGCAGCTTCGGTGGACCTACAGGGTTTGGAAACACTGAAGCTTTCTTT CASSFGGPTGFGNTEAFF
TRBJ2-7 TRBD1 TRBV6-2/TRBV6-3 few TGTGCCAGCAGACCGACCGGGACAGGGACTTACGAGCAGTACTTC CASRPTGTGTYEQYF